This TCR beta chain is drawn from a study of T cells in Graves' hyperthyroidism and ophthalmopathy (dated by TCRdb to about 2019). General notes on the study: Peripheral blood samples were taken at initial diagnosis, before any treatment was given. TCR V-J signatures able to tell the groups apart were searched for in a discovery cohort of some 100 patients, of whom over 40 had Graves' ophthalmopathy and under 65 had stable Graves' hyperthyroidism. Whether ophthalmopathy could be predicted prospectively was tested in an independent validation cohort made up of about 18 hyperthyroidism patients plus 17 patients who later progressed to ophthalmopathy. The roughly 99 discovery patients were divided at random into training and test sets in a 7:3 ratio. Thyroid tissue and blood T-cell repertoires from six Graves' hyperthyroidism patients were also compared in the study. Following sampling, methimazole starting at 30 mg daily was given to hyperthyroidism patients, and high-dose intravenous methylprednisolone was given to ophthalmopathy patients. According to the paper, TCR Vbeta CDR3 sequencing was carried out on over 130 peripheral blood samples, which came from fewer than 50 ophthalmopathy, about 75 hyperthyroidism and roughly 17 progressor patients.

As regards this clonotype: Its recognized antigen is unknown. No much larger clone exists at a distance of one base, and base qualities are not known.

What the authors observed across the whole study: Most expanded thyroid clonotypes (frequency above 0.001) were also found in blood, which suggests that blood repertoires may mirror thyroid immune responses. No statistical method was used to fix the sample size in advance, and group allocation was not hidden from the investigators. In validation, the model predicted progression to ophthalmopathy a median of around six months before onset, with about 70% sensitivity and 72.22% specificity. In cross-validation, a model built on a 13 V-J signature told ophthalmopathy apart from stable hyperthyroidism with approximately 91% sensitivity and around 83% specificity, and in testing the same model reached 80%/75%.

Stable Graves' hyperthyroidism was defined as the absence of progression to ophthalmopathy over 18 months of follow-up. The hyperthyroidism patients were between 18 and 65 years old and newly diagnosed, with a disease duration of less than 2 months. Patients with uncontrolled infections, other autoimmune diseases, pregnancy or lactation were excluded. Diagnoses relied on clinical symptoms, serum thyroxine and TRAb, thyroid ultrasound and orbital computed tomography. Ficoll-Paque density gradient centrifugation was used to isolate PBMCs from 9.5 to 10 ml of fresh peripheral blood. Trizol reagent was used to extract total RNA, and RNA quality was then checked on an Agilent 2100 Bioanalyzer. Amplification of TCR beta CDR3 regions was carried out from RNA transcripts. A first-round RT-PCR of the TCR CDR3 used the HTBI primer set with the Qiagen OneStep RT-PCR kit. Libraries were constructed in a second round of multiplex PCR, after which size selection and purification were performed. The libraries were sequenced on an Illumina HiSeq2000 using paired-end 100 bp reads. In the paper's pipeline: SOAPnuke was used to process the raw data, with reads discarded if the reads contained adapters or uncalled bases, had a mean Phred below 15, or lacked an exact constant-primer or identifier match. COPE v1.2.5 was used to merge high-quality paired reads, and clonotypes were defined as unique nucleotide sequences. MiTCR v1.1 was used to align the clonotypes against IMGT TRBV, TRBD and TRBJ reference segments. The analysis was restricted to V-J combinations with a frequency above 0.0001, which together covered roughly 99% of the repertoires. The TCS score was defined as F50 (clonal expansion) divided by E x V (chaos), with BLOSUM62-based TCRdist calculated between CDR3 peptides within each V-J. Welch's t-statistics and random forest reduced around 550 V-J features to 13, which were used in a naive Bayes classifier (R e1071). The raw public data were reprocessed by TCRdb itself: fastp quality trimming at Q25, MiXCR clonotype calling, in-frame beta chains only. Each CDR3 protein gets just one entry, which takes the most common genes and DNA from the rows behind it. These V and J calls are TCRdb output, not the study's own analysis. Across this sample there are hundreds of thousands of distinct CDR3 sequences, with less than 15% seen only once. The biggest ten clones account for about 10% of the sample.

The sequence was obtained from a woman between 18 and 30 years old with Graves' hyperthyroidism. The sequencing sample was made of blood.

The DNA sequence is given as TGCGCCAGCAGCCAAGTTCTTGGAATCTCGAATTCACCCCTCCACTTT. Its protein product is CASSQVLGISNSPLHF. The chain links TRBV4-1 with TRBJ1-6; the D gene assignment is ambiguous. The germline V gene gives CDR1 as MGHRA and CDR2 as YSYEKL. From the cysteine through the phenylalanine, the CDR3 covers 16 amino acids. Only the CDR3 DNA stays, 48 bases, in frame from base 1. The junction carries 14 bases between V and J, which are trimmed by 1 base and 7 bases respectively.